The 12 T cell receptor beta chains reported below all come from one sample, sequenced in a study of T cell changes during pregnancy in multiple sclerosis. Produced via immunoSEQ multiplex PCR; TCRdb's table is partial and in-frame only. The table has approximately 92,000 clones, around 93% seen once. This specimen was peripheral blood, taken after pregnancy. These receptors were taken from a female donor with multiple sclerosis, enrolled in a pregnancy study.

The V and J genes are TRBV28 and TRBJ1-1, with 7 bases aligning to TRBD1. CDR1 is MDHEN, CDR2 SYDVKM, per germline. This CDR3 region has 14 residues. The trim removed 2 bases at V and 3 bases at J, leaving 3 bases unmatched. The CDR3 DNA follows: TGTGCCAGCAGTTTAAAGGGGGCAGACACTGAAGCTTTCTTT. It is translated as CASSLKGADTEAFF.

In DNA, the CDR3 is TGTGCCAGCGATCCGGGTTTCCGAGGGAGCGGGGAGCTGTTTTTT. Protein sequence: CASDPGFRGSGELFF. The chain is built from TRBV11-2 and TRBJ2-2; TRBD2 might be the D (5 bases). Deletions cut 8 bases from V and 7 bases from J, with 20 bases between. CDR1 and CDR2 (germline): SGHAT, FQNNGV. The CDR3 runs 15 residues.

The rearrangement uses TRBV28 and TRBJ1-5, with D maybe TRBD1 (5 bases). Per the germline V gene, CDR1 is MDHEN and CDR2 is SYDVKM. The CDR3 is made up of 15 amino acids. V gave up 2 bases and J gave up 1 base, with 9 bases separating them. The CDR3 spells CASSLRGFSNQPQHF. The CDR3 bases are TGTGCCAGCAGTTTAAGGGGATTCAGCAATCAGCCCCAGCATTTT.

As regards this clone: The CDR3 ends on some other residue instead of the conserved phenylalanine or tryptophan, so this is likely a read error. The DNA is omitted, as the CDR3 cannot be located on it reliably, and the CDR3 follows TCRdb's listing. The V gene is TRBV6-5, the J gene TRBJ2-6; the table names TRBD1, a call not compared with the DNA. The CDR3 is made up of 14 amino acids, end residues included. Germline V gene data show CDR1 as MNHEY and CDR2 as SVGAGI. The CDR3 sequence: CASSPAPNETTGPG.

V gene TRBV19 combines with J gene TRBJ2-5; the match to TRBD2 covers 10 bases. CDR1 LNHDA and CDR2 SQIVND come from the germline V gene (reference sequence). Trimming at V came to 2 bases and at J to 5 bases, leaving 2 bases not matched to a gene. This CDR3 region has 14 residues. The CDR3 DNA sequence: TGTGCCAGTAGTATACTAGCGGGAGTGGAGACCCAGTACTTC. Translating it yields CASSILAGVETQYF. Combining the CDR3 with reference TRBV19 and TRBJ2-5 gives the whole variable domain DGGITQSPKYLFRKEGQNVTLSCEQNLNHDAMYWYRQDPGQGLRLIYYSQIVNDFQKGDIAEGYSVSREKKESFPLTVTSAQKNPTAFYLCASSILAGVETQYFGPGTRLLVL.

J is TRBJ1-1 and V is TRBV30; 9 bases agree with TRBD1. V gave up 3 bases and J gave up 14 bases; unmatched junction bases: 13. This CDR3 is 13 amino acids long. Germline lookup yields CDR1 GTSNPN and CDR2 SVGIG (reference sequence). The CDR3: CAWRSSLQGAAFF. The CDR3 DNA sequence: TGTGCCTGGAGGTCAAGCCTACAGGGGGCGGCCTTCTTT.

The chain joins TRBV7-9 to TRBJ2-7, with 7 positions matching TRBD1. Germline-derived CDR1 and CDR2 are SEHNR and FQNEAQ (reference sequence). V dropped 3 bases and J dropped 4; count of bases not matched to a gene: 3. The CDR3 is 13 residues long. CDR3 coding DNA: TGTGCCAGCAGCTTGGAACAGGGGTACGAGCAGTACTTC. Translation gives CASSLEQGYEQYF.

J is TRBJ2-3 and V is TRBV5-1, with 8 bases aligning to TRBD2. Germline V gene data show CDR1 as SGHRS and CDR2 as YFSETQ. CDR3 length equals 17 residues. With V trimmed by 4 bases and J by 0 bases, 10 bases remained unmatched. The CDR3 loop reads CASSPRPPGGSTDTQYF. As DNA, the CDR3 is TGCGCCAGCAGCCCTCGTCCACCGGGAGGGAGCACAGATACGCAGTATTTT.

This rearrangement joins TRBV27 to TRBJ2-7; D is possibly TRBD2 (7 bases). In germline, CDR1 is MNHEY, CDR2 SMNVEV (reference sequence). Trimming shortened V by 5 bases and J by 0 bases, and 17 bases separated the two germline ends. This CDR3 has 16 amino acids. CDR3 in DNA: TGTGCCAGCAGTCTTCTGGGGGGGGGCCCCTCCTACGAGCAGTACTTC. Translated, it gives CASSLLGGGPSYEQYF.

The V and J genes are TRBV5-4 and TRBJ1-1, with D possibly being TRBD1 (6 bases). The germline CDR1 and CDR2 sequences are SGHNT and YYREEE (reference sequence). Trimming cost V 4 bases and J 1 base, with 14 bases left between them. The CDR3 runs to 15 residues. The CDR3 sequence is CASSITGLGNTEAFF. CDR3 DNA sequence: TGTGCCAGCAGCATAACAGGGTTAGGGAACACTGAAGCTTTCTTT.

This clone was counted once. V usage is TRBV6-1 and J usage is TRBJ1-2, with 11 bases lining up with TRBD1. CDR1 is MNHNS and CDR2 is SASEGT in the germline V gene. This CDR3 comprises 16 residues. Losses at the gene ends were 4 bases for V and 5 bases for J; bases not matched to a gene: 9. CDR3 protein: CASSGPHRDRGYGYTF. The CDR3 region has the DNA TGTGCCAGCAGTGGACCCCACCGGGACAGGGGGTATGGCTACACCTTC.

The chain uses TRBV6-1 and TRBJ2-7, with a possible D match to TRBD1 (6 bases). This CDR3 is 14 amino acids long. V was pared by 4 bases and J by 3 bases, with 13 bases between. The germline V gene encodes CDR1 MNHNS and CDR2 SASEGT. The DNA for the CDR3 is TGTGCCAGCAGTGCCGGGCAGGGGCACTACGAGCAGTACTTC. It encodes CASSAGQGHYEQYF.